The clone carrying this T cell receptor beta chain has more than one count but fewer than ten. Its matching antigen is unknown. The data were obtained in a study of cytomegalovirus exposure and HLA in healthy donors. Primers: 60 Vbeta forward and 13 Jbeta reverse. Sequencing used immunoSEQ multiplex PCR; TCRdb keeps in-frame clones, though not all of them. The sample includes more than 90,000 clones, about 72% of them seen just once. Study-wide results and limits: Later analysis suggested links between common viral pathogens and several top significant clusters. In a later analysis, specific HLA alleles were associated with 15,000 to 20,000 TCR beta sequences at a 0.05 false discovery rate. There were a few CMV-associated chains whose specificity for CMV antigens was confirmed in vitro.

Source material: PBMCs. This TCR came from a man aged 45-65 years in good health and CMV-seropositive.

Here the CDR3 reads CASSYHSGGPNTEAFF. The CDR3 region has the DNA TGTGCCAGCAGTTACCACAGTGGAGGCCCGAACACTGAAGCTTTCTTT. This chain connects TRBV6-5 to TRBJ1-1, with D unresolved. The CDR3 has 16 amino acids. The V gene's germline CDR1 is MNHEY and CDR2 SVGAGI. The ends were cut back, 2 bases at V and 1 base at J, with 14 bases in the middle.